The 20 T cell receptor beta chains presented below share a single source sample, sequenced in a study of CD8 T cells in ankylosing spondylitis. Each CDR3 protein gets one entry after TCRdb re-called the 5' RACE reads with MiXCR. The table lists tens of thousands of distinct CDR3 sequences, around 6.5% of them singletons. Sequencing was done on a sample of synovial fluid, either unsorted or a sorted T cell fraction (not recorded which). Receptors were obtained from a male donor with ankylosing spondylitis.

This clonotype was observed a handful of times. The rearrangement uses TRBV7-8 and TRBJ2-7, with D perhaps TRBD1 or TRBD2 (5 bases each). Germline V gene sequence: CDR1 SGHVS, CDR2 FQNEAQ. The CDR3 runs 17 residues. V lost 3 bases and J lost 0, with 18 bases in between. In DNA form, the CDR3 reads TGTGCCAGCAGCTTCCTGGGAATGGGGACGATCTCCTACGAGCAGTACTTC. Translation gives CASSFLGMGTISYEQYF.

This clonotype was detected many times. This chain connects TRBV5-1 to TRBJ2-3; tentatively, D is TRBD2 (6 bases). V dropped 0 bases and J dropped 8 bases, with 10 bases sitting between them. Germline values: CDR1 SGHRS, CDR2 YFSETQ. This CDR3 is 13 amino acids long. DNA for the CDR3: TGCGCCAGCAGCTTGGCTGGCGGGGTTACGCAGTATTTT. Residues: CASSLAGGVTQYF.

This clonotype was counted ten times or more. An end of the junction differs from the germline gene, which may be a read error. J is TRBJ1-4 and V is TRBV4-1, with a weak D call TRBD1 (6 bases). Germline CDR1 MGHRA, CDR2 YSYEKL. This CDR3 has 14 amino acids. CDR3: CASTQGGYNEKLFF. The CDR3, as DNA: TGCGCCAGCACCCAAGGGGGATACAATGAAAAACTGTTTTTT.

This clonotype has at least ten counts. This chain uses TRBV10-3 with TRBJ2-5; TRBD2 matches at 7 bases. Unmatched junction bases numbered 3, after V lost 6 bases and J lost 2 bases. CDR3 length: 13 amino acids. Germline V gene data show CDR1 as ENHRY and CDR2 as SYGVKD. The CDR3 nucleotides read TGTGCCATCAGAGCGGGGCCGCAAGAGACCCAGTACTTC. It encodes CAIRAGPQETQYF.

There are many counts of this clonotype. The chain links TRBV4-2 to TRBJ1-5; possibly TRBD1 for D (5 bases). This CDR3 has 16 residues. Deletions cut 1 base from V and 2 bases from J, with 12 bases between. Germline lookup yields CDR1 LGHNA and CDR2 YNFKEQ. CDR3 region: CASSQGGGDGNQPQHF. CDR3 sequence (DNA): TGTGCCAGCAGCCAAGGGGGGGGGGATGGCAATCAGCCCCAGCATTTT.

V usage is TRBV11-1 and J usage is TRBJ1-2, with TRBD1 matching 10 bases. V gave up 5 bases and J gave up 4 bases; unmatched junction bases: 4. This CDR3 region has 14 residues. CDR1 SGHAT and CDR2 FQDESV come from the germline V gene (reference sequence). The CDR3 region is CASSRDRGGYGYTF. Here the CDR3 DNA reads TGTGCCAGCAGCCGGGACAGGGGAGGCTATGGCTACACCTTC.

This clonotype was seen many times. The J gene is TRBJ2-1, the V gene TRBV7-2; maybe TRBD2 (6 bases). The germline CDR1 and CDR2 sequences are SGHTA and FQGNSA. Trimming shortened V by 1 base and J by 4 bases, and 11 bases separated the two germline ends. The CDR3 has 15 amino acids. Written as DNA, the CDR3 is TGTGCCAGCAGCTTAGGGCTAGCGTCTTACAATGAGCAGTTCTTC. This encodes CASSLGLASYNEQFF.

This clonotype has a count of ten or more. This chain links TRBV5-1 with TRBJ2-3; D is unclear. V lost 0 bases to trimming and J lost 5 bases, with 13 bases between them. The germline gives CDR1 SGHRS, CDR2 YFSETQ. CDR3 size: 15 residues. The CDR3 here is CASSLGGQKEDTQYF. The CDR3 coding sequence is TGCGCCAGCAGCTTGGGTGGGCAGAAGGAAGATACGCAGTATTTT. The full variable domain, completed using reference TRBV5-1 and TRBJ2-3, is KAGVTQTPRYLIKTRGQQVTLSCSPISGHRSVSWYQQTPGQGLQFLFEYFSETQRNKGNFPGRFSGRQFSNSRSEMNVSTLELGDSALYLCASSLGGQKEDTQYFGPGTRLTVL.

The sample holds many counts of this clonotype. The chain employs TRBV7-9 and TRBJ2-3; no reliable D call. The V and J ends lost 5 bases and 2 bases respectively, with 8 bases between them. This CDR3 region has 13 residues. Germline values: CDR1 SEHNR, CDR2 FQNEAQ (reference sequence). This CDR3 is CASSKQYTDTQYF. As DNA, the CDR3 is TGTGCCAGCAGCAAACAGTACACAGATACGCAGTATTTT.

The CDR3 here is CASSDGGTAANEKLFF. The DNA of the CDR3 is TGTGCCAGCAGTGACGGGGGGACGGCGGCTAATGAAAAACTGTTTTTT. This rearrangement joins TRBV2 to TRBJ1-4; perhaps TRBD1 as D (5 bases). CDR3 size: 16 residues. Germline V gene data show CDR1 as SNHLY and CDR2 as FYNNEI. The V end lost 3 bases, the J end lost 3 bases, and 14 bases lay between the germline ends.

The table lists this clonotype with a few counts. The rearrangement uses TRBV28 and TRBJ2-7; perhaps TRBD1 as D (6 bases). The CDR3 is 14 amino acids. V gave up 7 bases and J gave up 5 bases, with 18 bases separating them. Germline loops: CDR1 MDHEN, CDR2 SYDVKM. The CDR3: CASKGSRGFHEQYF. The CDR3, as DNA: TGTGCCAGCAAAGGAAGCAGGGGCTTCCACGAGCAGTACTTC. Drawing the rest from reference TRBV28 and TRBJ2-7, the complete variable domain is DVKVTQSSRYLVKRTGEKVFLECVQDMDHENMFWYRQDPGLGLRLIYFSYDVKMKEKGDIPEGYSVSREKKERFSLILESASTNQTSMYLCASKGSRGFHEQYFGPGTRLTVT.

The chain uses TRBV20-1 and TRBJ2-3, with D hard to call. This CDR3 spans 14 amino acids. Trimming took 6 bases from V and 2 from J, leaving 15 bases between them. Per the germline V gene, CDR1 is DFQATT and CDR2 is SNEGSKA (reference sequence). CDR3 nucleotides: TGCAGTGCCCCGCGGCTGGGTTCCACAGATACGCAGTATTTT. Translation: CSAPRLGSTDTQYF.

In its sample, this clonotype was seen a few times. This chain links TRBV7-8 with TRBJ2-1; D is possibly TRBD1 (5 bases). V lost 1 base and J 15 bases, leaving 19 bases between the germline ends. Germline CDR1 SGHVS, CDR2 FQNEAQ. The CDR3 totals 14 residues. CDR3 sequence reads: CASSLGSTGLGGFF. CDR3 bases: TGTGCCAGCAGCTTAGGGTCCACAGGCCTAGGTGGGTTCTTC.

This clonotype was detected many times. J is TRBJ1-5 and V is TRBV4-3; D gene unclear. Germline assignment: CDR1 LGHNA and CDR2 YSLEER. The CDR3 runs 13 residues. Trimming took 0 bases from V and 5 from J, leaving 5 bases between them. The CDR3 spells CASSQDLHQPQHF. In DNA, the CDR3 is TGCGCCAGCAGCCAAGATTTGCATCAGCCCCAGCATTTT.

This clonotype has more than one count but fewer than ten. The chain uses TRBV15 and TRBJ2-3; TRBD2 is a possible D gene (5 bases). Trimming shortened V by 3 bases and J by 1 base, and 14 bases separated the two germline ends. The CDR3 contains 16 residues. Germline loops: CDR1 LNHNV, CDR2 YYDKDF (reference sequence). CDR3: CATSSFLDLGTDTQYF. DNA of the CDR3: TGTGCCACCAGCAGTTTTTTGGACTTGGGCACAGATACGCAGTATTTT.

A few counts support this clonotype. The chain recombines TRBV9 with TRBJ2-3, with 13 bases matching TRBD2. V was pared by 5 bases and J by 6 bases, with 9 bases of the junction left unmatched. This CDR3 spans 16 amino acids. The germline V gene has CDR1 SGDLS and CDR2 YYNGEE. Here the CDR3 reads CASRTGELAGGDTQYF. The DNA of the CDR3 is TGTGCCAGCAGGACTGGGGAACTAGCGGGAGGGGATACGCAGTATTTT.

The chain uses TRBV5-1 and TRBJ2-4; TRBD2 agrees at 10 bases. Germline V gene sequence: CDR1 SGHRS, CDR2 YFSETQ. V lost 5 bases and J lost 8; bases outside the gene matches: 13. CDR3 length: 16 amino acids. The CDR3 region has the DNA TGCGCCAGCAGGACCGGGACTAGCGTTAAGGGGGACATTCAGTACTTC. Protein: CASRTGTSVKGDIQYF. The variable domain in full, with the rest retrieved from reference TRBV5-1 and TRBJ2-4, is KAGVTQTPRYLIKTRGQQVTLSCSPISGHRSVSWYQQTPGQGLQFLFEYFSETQRNKGNFPGRFSGRQFSNSRSEMNVSTLELGDSALYLCASRTGTSVKGDIQYFGAGTRLSVL.

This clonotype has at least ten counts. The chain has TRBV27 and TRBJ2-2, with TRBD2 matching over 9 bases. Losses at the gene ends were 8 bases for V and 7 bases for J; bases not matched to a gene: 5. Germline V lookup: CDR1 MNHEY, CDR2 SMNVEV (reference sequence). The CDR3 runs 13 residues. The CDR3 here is CASRRTSVGELFF. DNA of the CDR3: TGTGCCAGCCGCCGGACTAGCGTCGGGGAGCTGTTTTTT.

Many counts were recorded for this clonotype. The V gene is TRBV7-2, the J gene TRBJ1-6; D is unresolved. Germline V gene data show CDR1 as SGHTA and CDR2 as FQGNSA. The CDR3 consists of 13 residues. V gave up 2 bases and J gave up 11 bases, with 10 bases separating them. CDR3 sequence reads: CASSLLGWAPLHF. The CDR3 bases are TGTGCCAGCAGCTTACTGGGTTGGGCACCCCTCCACTTT.

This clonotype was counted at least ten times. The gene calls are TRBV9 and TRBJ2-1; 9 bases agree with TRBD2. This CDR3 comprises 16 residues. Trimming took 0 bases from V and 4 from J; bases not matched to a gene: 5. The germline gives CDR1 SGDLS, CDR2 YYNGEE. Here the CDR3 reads CASSVGVAGAYNEQFF. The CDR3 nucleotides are TGTGCCAGCAGCGTAGGTGTAGCGGGAGCTTACAATGAGCAGTTCTTC.